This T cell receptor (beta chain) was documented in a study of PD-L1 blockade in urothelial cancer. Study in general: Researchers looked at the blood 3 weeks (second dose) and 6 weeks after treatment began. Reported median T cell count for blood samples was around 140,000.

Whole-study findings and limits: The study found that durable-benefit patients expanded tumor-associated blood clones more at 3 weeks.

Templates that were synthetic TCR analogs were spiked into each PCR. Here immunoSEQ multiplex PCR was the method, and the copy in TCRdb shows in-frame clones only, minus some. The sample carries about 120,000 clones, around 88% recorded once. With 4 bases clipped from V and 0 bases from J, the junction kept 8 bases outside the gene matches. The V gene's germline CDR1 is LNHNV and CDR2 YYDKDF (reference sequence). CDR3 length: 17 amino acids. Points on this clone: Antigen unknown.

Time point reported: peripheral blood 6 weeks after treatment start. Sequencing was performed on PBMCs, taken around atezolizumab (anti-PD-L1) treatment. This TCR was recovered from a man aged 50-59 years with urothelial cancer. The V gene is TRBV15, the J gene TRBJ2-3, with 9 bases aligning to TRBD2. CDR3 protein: CATSNYRGLASTDTQYF. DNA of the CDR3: TGTGCCACCAGCAATTACAGGGGACTAGCTAGCACAGATACGCAGTATTTT.